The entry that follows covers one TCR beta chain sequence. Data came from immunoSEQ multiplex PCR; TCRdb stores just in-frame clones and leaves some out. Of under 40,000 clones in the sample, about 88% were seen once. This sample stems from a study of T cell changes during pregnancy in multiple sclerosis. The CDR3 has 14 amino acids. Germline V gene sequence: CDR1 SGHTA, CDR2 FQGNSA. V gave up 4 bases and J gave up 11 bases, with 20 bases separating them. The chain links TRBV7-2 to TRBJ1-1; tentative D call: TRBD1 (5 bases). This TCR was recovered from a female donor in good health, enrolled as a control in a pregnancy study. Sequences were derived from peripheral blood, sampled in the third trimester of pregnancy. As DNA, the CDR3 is TGTGCCAGCAGCTACCCCCCCTCGCGGAAGGGGGCTTTCTTT. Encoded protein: CASSYPPSRKGAFF.